This note documents a single T cell receptor beta chain sequence. The antigen is undetermined. This entry comes from a study of cytomegalovirus exposure and HLA in healthy donors. General observations from the study: Per a prior analysis, the majority of TCR beta V segments were productive roughly 87% or roughly 30% of the time. By a later analysis, the bulk of CMV-associated TCR beta chains appeared HLA-restricted.

The primer mix had 60 Vbeta and 13 Jbeta primers. Assay: immunoSEQ multiplex PCR; the TCRdb copy retains only in-frame clones and omits some. The repertoire has about 110,000 clones, roughly 67% of them found once; the top ten carry roughly 8%. V lost 6 bases to trimming and J lost 2 bases, with 10 bases between them. The CDR3 is 14 residues long. Germline CDR1 reads LNHDA; CDR2 reads SQIVND (reference sequence). Sequencing was carried out using PBMCs. The chain carries TRBV19 and TRBJ1-4; D gene unclear. The receptor comes from a man aged 35-49 years in good health and CMV-seronegative. In nucleotides, the CDR3 is TGTGCCAGTAGCAAACAGCGGACTAATGAAAAACTGTTTTTT. As protein: CASSKQRTNEKLFF.